The source of this T cell receptor beta chain is a study of cytotoxic CD8 clonotypes in ibrutinib-treated CLL. Assay used: immunoSEQ multiplex PCR; TCRdb lists only in-frame clones, some missing. The table records about 40,000 clones, roughly two thirds of them present only once. Germline values: CDR1 MGHRA, CDR2 YSYEKL. The CDR3 contains 15 residues. V was trimmed by 5 bases and J by 9 bases, leaving 20 bases between them. This clonotype was obtained from a human donor with chronic lymphocytic leukemia. The sample here was PBMCs, taken at disease progression, from a patient treated with ibrutinib. V usage is TRBV4-1 and J usage is TRBJ2-1, with a weak D call TRBD2 (5 bases). The CDR3 reads CASSSAGGPLREQFF. The CDR3 bases are TGCGCCAGCAGCTCCGCGGGCGGTCCCCTTCGTGAGCAGTTCTTC.